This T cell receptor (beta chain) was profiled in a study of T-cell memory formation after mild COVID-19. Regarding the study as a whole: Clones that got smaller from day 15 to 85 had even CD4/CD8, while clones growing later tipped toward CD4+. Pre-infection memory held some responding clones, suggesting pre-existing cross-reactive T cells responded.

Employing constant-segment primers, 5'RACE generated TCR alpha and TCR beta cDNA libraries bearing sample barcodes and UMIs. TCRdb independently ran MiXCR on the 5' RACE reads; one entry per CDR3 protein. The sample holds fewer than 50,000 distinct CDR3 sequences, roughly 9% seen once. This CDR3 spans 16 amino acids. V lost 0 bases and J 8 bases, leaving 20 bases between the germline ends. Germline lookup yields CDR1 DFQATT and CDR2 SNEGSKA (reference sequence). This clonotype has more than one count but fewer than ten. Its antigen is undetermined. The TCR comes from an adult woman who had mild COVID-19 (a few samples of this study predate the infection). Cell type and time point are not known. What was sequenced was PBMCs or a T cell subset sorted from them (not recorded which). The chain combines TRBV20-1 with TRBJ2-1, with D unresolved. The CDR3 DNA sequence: TGCAGTGCTAGAGACCGCATTGGCCCCCGATCGGATGAGCAGTTCTTC. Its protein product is CSARDRIGPRSDEQFF.